This TCR beta chain was found in a study of T cells expressing NK-cell markers. With regard to this clonotype: Its antigen is as yet unknown.

TCRdb reprocessed the 5' RACE reads; each CDR3 protein has one entry and no DNA is given. The sample totals 500,000 to 600,000 distinct CDR3 sequences; its top ten clones hold about 3.6%. Germline CDR1 SGHAT, CDR2 FQNNGV. The CDR3 covers 15 residues. Regarding the study as a whole: There were several donors in whom these clonotypes also led the CD3+CD56-NKG2C+ fraction.

The sequence derives from a man between 18 and 29 years old in good health. The sequenced sample consisted of blood T cells: a sorted CD56 or NKG2C T cell subset, CD4+ or CD8+ T cells, or bulk PBMC T cells (not recorded which). The V gene is TRBV11-2, the J gene TRBJ2-5; TCRdb's D call, TRBD1, is unchecked because there is no DNA. CDR3: CASSPWDRLQETQYF.